Listed below are T cell receptor beta chains from one sample, sequenced in a study of cytomegalovirus exposure and HLA in healthy donors. Generated by immunoSEQ multiplex PCR, the TCRdb table keeps only in-frame clones and is missing some. The table has about 340,000 clones, just over 85% seen once. Sequencing used PBMCs. The receptors shown here come from a woman between 18 and 29 years old in good health and CMV-seronegative. Both conserved end residues are part of each CDR3. Each record gives: CDR3 protein, V gene, J gene.

CDR3aa: CASSGWDRRNTEAFF; v_gene: TRBV28; j_gene: TRBJ1-1
CDR3aa: CASSGQGLEQYF; v_gene: TRBV19; j_gene: TRBJ2-7
CDR3aa: CASSTQGANTDTQYF; v_gene: TRBV27; j_gene: TRBJ2-3
CDR3aa: CASSGESSNHITDTQYF; v_gene: TRBV13; j_gene: TRBJ2-3
CDR3aa: CASSERGNNIPNGYTF; v_gene: TRBV2; j_gene: TRBJ1-2
CDR3aa: CASSQEGPSGEQYF; v_gene: TRBV4-2; j_gene: TRBJ2-7
CDR3aa: CSVQRQGGTEAFF; v_gene: TRBV29-1; j_gene: TRBJ1-1
CDR3aa: CASSLEARSYEQYF; v_gene: TRBV5-4; j_gene: TRBJ2-7
CDR3aa: CASSLAGDTEAFF; v_gene: TRBV5-1; j_gene: TRBJ1-1
CDR3aa: CASTSGVAQIF; v_gene: TRBV7-8; j_gene: TRBJ2-1
CDR3aa: CASSYSVMGGIRAFF; v_gene: TRBV6-5; j_gene: TRBJ1-1
CDR3aa: CASSLLLAGGRIYEQYF; v_gene: TRBV7-2; j_gene: TRBJ2-7
CDR3aa: CASTLNERGQIVYNEQFF; v_gene: TRBV6-9; j_gene: TRBJ2-1
CDR3aa: CASSLRREDGYTF; v_gene: TRBV7-2; j_gene: TRBJ1-2
CDR3aa: CASSFWGDEQFF; v_gene: TRBV28; j_gene: TRBJ2-1
CDR3aa: CASTFSRTGGLGTNEKLFF; v_gene: TRBV7-8; j_gene: TRBJ1-4
CDR3aa: CATSRAGVSYEQYF; v_gene: TRBV15; j_gene: TRBJ2-7
CDR3aa: CASSLLGLAGGADTQYF; v_gene: TRBV7-3; j_gene: TRBJ2-3
CDR3aa: CASSQDMTGPGDGQVYGYTF; v_gene: TRBV4-2; j_gene: TRBJ1-2
CDR3aa: CASSYTDSYEQYF; v_gene: TRBV2; j_gene: TRBJ2-7
CDR3aa: CASSIGRSSYEQYF; v_gene: TRBV19; j_gene: TRBJ2-7
CDR3aa: CASSPGLAQRVYEQYF; v_gene: TRBV7-8; j_gene: TRBJ2-7
CDR3aa: CASFFDSSTDTQYF; v_gene: TRBV7-2; j_gene: TRBJ2-3
CDR3aa: CASSSSWREIGDEQYF; v_gene: TRBV11-1; j_gene: TRBJ2-7